The next 20 T cell receptor beta chains were all read from a single sample in a study of cytomegalovirus exposure and HLA in healthy donors. Using immunoSEQ multiplex PCR, the repertoire was profiled, and TCRdb retains in-frame clones only, with some absent. The sample holds about 280,000 clones, approximately 87% seen once. Input material: PBMCs. The receptor source for this set is a woman aged 18-35 years in good health and CMV-seronegative.

The gene calls are TRBV28 and TRBJ1-6; no firm D call. Trimming took off 6 bases at V and 9 bases at J, with 9 bases between the two ends. Looked up from germline, CDR1 is MDHEN and CDR2 is SYDVKM. The length of the CDR3 is 12 residues. This CDR3 is CASSFIASPLHF. In DNA, the CDR3 is TGTGCCAGCAGCTTTATAGCTTCACCCCTCCACTTT.

The V call is TRBV4-1, the J call TRBJ2-5; D ambiguous. V was cut by 0 bases and J by 2 bases, with 10 bases left in between. The CDR3 runs to 15 residues. CDR1 and CDR2 from the germline V gene are MGHRA and YSYEKL. The CDR3 coding sequence is TGCGCCAGCAGCCAAGATCCGCGGAGACAAGAGACCCAGTACTTC. It encodes CASSQDPRRQETQYF.

CDR3 loop: CSVGEGGPRNEQFF. The CDR3 DNA reads TGCAGCGTTGGGGAGGGAGGGCCCCGGAATGAGCAGTTCTTC. The chain combines TRBV29-1 with TRBJ2-1; 7 bases map to TRBD2. V lost 4 bases to trimming and J lost 7 bases; unmatched junction nucleotides: 10. Germline CDR1 is SQVTM and CDR2 is ANQGSEA. CDR3 length equals 14 residues.

This chain uses TRBV28 with TRBJ1-5; a possible D gene is TRBD1 (6 bases). With 5 bases removed from V and 7 bases from J, the gap between germline ends came to 18 bases. This CDR3 contains 15 residues. Germline-derived CDR1 and CDR2 are MDHEN and SYDVKM. CDR3 loop: CASSSPQGFMQPQHF. The CDR3 coding sequence is TGTGCCAGCAGTAGCCCCCAGGGGTTTATGCAGCCCCAGCATTTT.

The V call is TRBV18, the J call TRBJ1-2, with 8 bases identical to TRBD1. This CDR3 is 15 amino acids long. Trimming took 3 bases from V and 7 from J; bases not matched to a gene: 10. CDR1 and CDR2 from the germline V gene are KGHSH and LQKENI. Here the CDR3 reads CASSPLTGEYGGYTF. The CDR3 nucleotides read TGTGCCAGCTCACCGCTGACAGGGGAATACGGTGGCTACACCTTC.

Only a few counts were recorded for this clone. CDR3 protein: CASSVKETDSTDTQYF. The CDR3 DNA follows: TGTGCCAGCAGCGTAAAAGAGACAGATAGCACAGATACGCAGTATTTT. The chain combines TRBV9 with TRBJ2-3, with D perhaps matching TRBD1 (5 bases). V lost 1 base and J 0 bases, leaving 12 bases between the germline ends. This CDR3 is built from 16 residues. Germline V lookup: CDR1 SGDLS, CDR2 YYNGEE.

Points on this clone: The sample has other DNA sequences that encode this CDR3 too. The chain links TRBV9 to TRBJ2-2; a weak D match, TRBD2 (7 bases). The V end lost 0 bases, the J end lost 4 bases, and 10 bases lay between the germline ends. The germline V gene encodes CDR1 SGDLS and CDR2 YYNGEE. This CDR3 spans 15 amino acids. Written as DNA, the CDR3 is TGTGCCAGCAGCGTAGGAGGGGGGGGCACCGGGGAGCTGTTTTTT. Its protein product is CASSVGGGGTGELFF.

The chain is built from TRBV27 and TRBJ2-5, with D hard to call. Germline values: CDR1 MNHEY, CDR2 SMNVEV (reference sequence). Trimming pared 3 bases from V and 4 bases from J, leaving 6 bases between. This CDR3 is built from 12 residues. As DNA, the CDR3 is TGTGCCAGCAGTTTTACGGGAGAGACCCAGTACTTC. Amino acids: CASSFTGETQYF.

This clone is a singleton in its sample. This chain links TRBV13 with TRBJ1-2, with unresolved D. Trimming removed 2 bases at V and 5 bases at J, with 15 bases between. Germline V gene data show CDR1 as PRHDT and CDR2 as FYEKMQ (reference sequence). The CDR3 has 15 residues. CDR3 protein: CASSLSSDYPYGYTF. In DNA, the CDR3 is TGTGCCAGCAGCTTAAGCTCCGACTACCCATATGGCTACACCTTC.

This clone was counted a single time. The CDR3 is CASSQTGTILGNTIYF. The CDR3 coding sequence is TGTGCCAGCAGTCAGACAGGGACCATCCTCGGAAACACCATATATTTT. The chain combines TRBV27 with TRBJ1-3, with 7 bases aligning to TRBD1. The CDR3 runs to 16 residues. V was clipped by 5 bases and J by 4 bases; unmatched bases: 11. CDR1 and CDR2 (germline): MNHEY, SMNVEV (reference sequence).

The J gene is TRBJ2-7, the V gene TRBV25-1; 7 bases line up with TRBD1. Germline V gene data show CDR1 as MGHDK and CDR2 as SYGVNS. V was pared by 2 bases and J by 0 bases, with 7 bases of the junction left unmatched. The CDR3 has 16 residues. The CDR3 region has the DNA TGTGCCAGCAGTGAAACAATCCGACAGGGCTCCTACGAGCAGTACTTC. This gives the protein CASSETIRQGSYEQYF.

This rearrangement joins TRBV29-1 to TRBJ2-1; 7 bases are shared with TRBD1. CDR3 length: 14 residues. Unmatched junction bases numbered 14, after V lost 6 bases and J lost 9 bases. CDR1 is SQVTM, CDR2 ANQGSEA, per germline. CDR3 protein: CSVLAEGAKGEQFF. CDR3 in DNA: TGCAGCGTCCTAGCCGAGGGGGCAAAAGGTGAGCAGTTCTTC.

The rearrangement joins TRBV5-1 to TRBJ2-3; no definite D call. This CDR3 is built from 13 residues. Trimming removed 1 base at V and 4 bases at J, with 7 bases between. Germline V gene sequence: CDR1 SGHRS, CDR2 YFSETQ. CDR3 in DNA: TGCGCCAGCAGCTTGCTAGTTGCAGATACGCAGTATTTT. As protein: CASSLLVADTQYF.

The chain uses TRBV20-1 and TRBJ2-1, with D perhaps TRBD2 (6 bases). This CDR3 comprises 11 residues. Germline CDR1 is DFQATT and CDR2 is SNEGSKA (reference sequence). Trimming left V 6 bases short and J 9 bases short, with 12 bases between. The CDR3 loop reads CSARLDGEQFF. CDR3 nucleotides: TGCAGTGCAAGACTAGACGGTGAGCAGTTCTTC.

The chain uses TRBV9 and TRBJ2-3; possibly TRBD2 for D (6 bases). The germline V and J ends were trimmed by 6 bases and 5 bases, with 10 bases remaining between them. Germline-derived CDR1 and CDR2 are SGDLS and YYNGEE. This CDR3 comprises 12 residues. The CDR3 DNA sequence: TGTGCCAGCACAAGGGGAGGAGATACGCAGTATTTT. Amino acid sequence: CASTRGGDTQYF.

The chain carries TRBV7-3 and TRBJ1-1; D possibly corresponds to TRBD1 (6 bases). Per germline, CDR1 SGHTA and CDR2 FQGTGA. The CDR3 spans 15 residues. Trimming took off 8 bases at V and 0 bases at J, with 16 bases between the two ends. CDR3 DNA sequence: TGTGCCAGCCCTGTTGATCAGGGGATGAACACTGAAGCTTTCTTT. The encoded protein is CASPVDQGMNTEAFF.

The chain joins TRBV13 to TRBJ2-1; D remains unclear. Trimming took off 0 bases at V and 1 base at J, with 4 bases between the two ends. The CDR3 is 14 amino acids. Germline CDR1 and CDR2: PRHDT and FYEKMQ (reference sequence). For the CDR3, the DNA is TGTGCCAGCAGCTTAGGGCGGTCCTACAATGAGCAGTTCTTC. Protein sequence: CASSLGRSYNEQFF.

V and J are TRBV28 and TRBJ1-2; 8 nucleotides agree with TRBD1. Looked up from germline, CDR1 is MDHEN and CDR2 is SYDVKM. V shed 6 bases and J 5 bases; nucleotides not matched to a gene: 5. The CDR3 is 13 amino acids. CDR3 loop: CASSPGGWYGYTF. CDR3 nucleotides: TGTGCCAGCAGCCCAGGGGGCTGGTATGGCTACACCTTC.

The genes are TRBV5-1 and TRBJ2-7; TRBD1 matches at 8 bases. Germline V gene data show CDR1 as SGHRS and CDR2 as YFSETQ. The CDR3 is 12 amino acids. Unmatched junction bases numbered 5, after V lost 3 bases and J lost 9 bases. CDR3 nucleotides: TGCGCCAGCAGCTACCCAGGGGGCCCGCAGTACTTC. Translation: CASSYPGGPQYF.

The chain is built from TRBV27 and TRBJ2-1, with TRBD1 identical over 10 bases. V lost 8 bases, J lost 8 bases, and 15 bases stayed unmatched. Germline CDR1 MNHEY, CDR2 SMNVEV (reference sequence). This CDR3 spans 16 amino acids. CDR3 bases: TGTGCCAGCTCCTTCACCTGGGGACAGGGGTTCGATGAGCAGTTCTTC. It is translated as CASSFTWGQGFDEQFF.